This T cell receptor (beta chain) stems from a study of cytomegalovirus exposure and HLA in healthy donors. This CDR3 spans 14 amino acids. Per the germline V gene, CDR1 is SNHLY and CDR2 is FYNNEI. V shed 9 bases and J 8 bases; nucleotides not matched to a gene: 13. Repertoires were generated with immunoSEQ multiplex PCR, while TCRdb's copy carries only in-frame clones and drops some. This table holds 65,000 or so clones, about 91% found once. This TCR came from a woman younger than 35 in good health and CMV-seronegative. The chain joins TRBV2 to TRBJ2-1; 7 bases fit TRBD2. The sample consisted of PBMCs. The chain's CDR3 is CARDGGRGIDEQFF. CDR3 in DNA: TGTGCCAGAGATGGCGGGAGAGGAATCGATGAGCAGTTCTTC.